The T cell receptor beta chain under discussion was sequenced for a study of blood T cell repertoires in COVID-19. Assay: immunoSEQ multiplex PCR; the TCRdb copy retains only in-frame clones and omits some. The table lists fewer than 500,000 clones, roughly 89% of them singletons, with 4.3% in the top ten. The germline V gene has CDR1 SGHVS and CDR2 FNYEAQ. V lost 0 bases and J 2 bases, leaving 10 bases between the germline ends. This CDR3 comprises 15 residues. Material: peripheral blood. The sequence was obtained from a woman aged 30 to 39 with acute or convalescent COVID-19. The chain has TRBV7-6 and TRBJ1-2; TRBD1 might be the D (5 bases). The CDR3: CASSLAIDRNYGYTF. For the CDR3, the DNA is TGTGCCAGCAGCTTAGCGATCGACAGAAACTATGGCTACACCTTC.